This TCR beta chain was identified during a study of T-cell memory formation after mild COVID-19. Each CDR3 protein gets one entry after TCRdb re-called the 5' RACE reads with MiXCR. The data hold roughly 560,000 distinct CDR3 sequences, with around 21% observed a single time. The CDR3 has 13 amino acids. Germline loops: CDR1 SGHVS, CDR2 FNYEAQ. The V and J ends lost 5 bases and 1 base respectively, with 8 bases between them. This sequence joins TRBV7-6 and TRBJ1-1; D is uncertain. This TCR derives from an adult woman who had mild COVID-19 (a few samples of this study predate the infection). Cell type and time point are not known. Sample: PBMCs or a T cell subset sorted from them (not recorded which). This CDR3 is CASSQDWNTEAFF. The DNA of the CDR3 is TGTGCCAGCAGCCAAGACTGGAACACTGAAGCTTTCTTT.